What follows describes a single T cell receptor beta chain. No antigen is known for it. The data were obtained in a study of radiotherapy plus CTLA-4 blockade in lung cancer. Across the study: With 30% to 40% of patients having disease control, objective responses were seen in 15% to 20%.

With ipilimumab providing CTLA-4 blockade, focal radiation was administered to patients who had chemo-refractory metastatic non-small-cell lung cancer. The repertoire was sequenced with immunoSEQ multiplex PCR; TCRdb's copy has only in-frame clones and lacks some. The table lists tens of thousands of clones, about three quarters of them singletons, with less than 4.5% in the top ten. V shed 6 bases and J 7 bases; nucleotides not matched to a gene: 10. The CDR3 length is 15 residues. Germline-derived CDR1 and CDR2 are MNHEY and SMNVEV (reference sequence). Study results and limitations: After treatment with radiotherapy plus ipilimumab, TCR clones that came from the tumor expanded in blood. Early blood T cell clone dynamics, with interferon-beta, were reported to best predict response.

The specimen comprised peripheral blood, sampled from a patient treated with radiotherapy plus ipilimumab. The clonotype was recovered from a human donor with non-small cell lung cancer who had a partial response to radiotherapy plus ipilimumab. The chain combines TRBV27 with TRBJ1-4; 8 positions agree with TRBD1. CDR3 loop: CASSSLGTGVEKLFF. CDR3 DNA sequence: TGTGCCAGCAGCTCTCTCGGGACAGGAGTTGAAAAACTGTTTTTT.